This is a list of T cell receptor beta chains from one sample in a study of T cell changes during pregnancy in multiple sclerosis. Method: immunoSEQ multiplex PCR; TCRdb's copy keeps in-frame clones and lacks some. The sample carries under 40,000 clones, roughly 93% recorded once. Sequenced here: peripheral blood, sampled in the second trimester of pregnancy. The receptors come from a female donor in good health, enrolled as a control in a pregnancy study. CDR3s include the opening cysteine and the closing phenylalanine or tryptophan. A D gene is named only where the DNA matches it firmly. Size is stated for part of the rows, as once, few or many counts, or as a class when the clone is expanded.

>once|TRBJ1-1|TRBV7-9|-
CASSIRVGNTEAFF
TGTGCCAGCAGCATCAGGGTGGGGAACACTGAAGCTTTCTTT
>-|TRBJ2-3|TRBV6-6|TRBD2
CASSFERGLNRDTQYF
TGTGCCAGCAGCTTCGAGCGGGGCCTCAACCGAGATACGCAGTATTTT
>-|TRBJ1-1|TRBV9|-
CASSARGAEAFF
TGTGCCAGCAGCGCGCGGGGGGCTGAAGCTTTCTTT
>-|TRBJ2-7|TRBV10-2|TRBD2
CALGRSGSYEQYF
TGCGCCCTAGGCCGTAGCGGGAGTTACGAGCAGTACTTC
>-|TRBJ2-1|TRBV19|-
CASSYQGSSYNEQFF
TGTGCCAGTAGTTACCAGGGGAGCTCCTACAATGAGCAGTTCTTC
>-|TRBJ1-2|TRBV6-1|TRBD1
CASSEGTGTGNYGYTF
TGTGCCAGCAGTGAAGGGACCGGGACAGGGAACTATGGCTACACCTTC
>-|TRBJ2-1|TRBV4-3|TRBD2
CASSPTSGGFVEQFF
TGCGCCAGCAGCCCCACTAGCGGGGGGTTCGTTGAGCAGTTCTTC
>few|TRBJ1-1|TRBV29-1|-
CSVGRETMNTEAFF
TGCAGCGTCGGAAGAGAGACAATGAACACTGAAGCTTTCTTT
>-|TRBJ2-3|TRBV6-1|TRBD2
CASSEASGGSTDTQYF
TGTGCCAGCAGTGAAGCTAGCGGGGGTAGCACAGATACGCAGTATTTT
>-|TRBJ2-7|TRBV7-2|TRBD2
CASSPLRGVDEQYF
TGTGCCAGCAGCCCTTTGCGGGGGGTTGACGAGCAGTACTTC
>-|TRBJ2-1|TRBV4-3|TRBD2
CASSQGTRLAGLGYNEQFF
TGCGCCAGCAGCCAAGGAACTCGACTAGCGGGGCTAGGGTACAATGAGCAGTTCTTC
>once|TRBJ2-1|TRBV9|TRBD1
CASSVPGQGIGSYNEQFF
TGTGCCAGCAGCGTTCCGGGACAGGGAATTGGGTCCTACAATGAGCAGTTCTTC
>-|TRBJ2-2|TRBV21-1|-
CASSGRDTHTGELFF
TGTGCCAGCAGCGGCCGGGACACCCACACCGGGGAGCTGTTTTTT
>-|TRBJ2-7|TRBV11-2|-
CASSFGTHSYEQYF
TGTGCCAGCAGCTTCGGGACACACTCCTACGAGCAGTACTTC
>-|TRBJ2-5|TRBV11-2|TRBD1
CASSAYRGLGETQYF
TGTGCCAGCAGCGCGTACAGGGGCCTGGGAGAGACCCAGTACTTC
>-|TRBJ1-3|TRBV6-5|-
CASSYEGGAYGNTIYF
TGTGCCAGCAGTTACGAGGGGGGGGCATACGGAAACACCATATATTTT
>-|TRBJ2-6|TRBV5-1|TRBD2
CASSLGRLAGVSGANVLTF
TGCGCCAGCAGCTTGGGAAGACTAGCGGGGGTGAGTGGGGCCAACGTCCTGACTTTC
>once|TRBJ2-4|TRBV5-3|-
CARSSRTLLKNIQYF
TGTGCCAGAAGCTCTCGGACACTACTGAAAAACATTCAGTACTTC
>-|TRBJ2-6|TRBV15|-
CATSPADAGANVLTF
TGTGCCACCAGCCCGGCGGATGCTGGGGCCAACGTCCTGACTTTC
>-|TRBJ2-1|TRBV5-1|TRBD2
CASSLPAGFNEQFF
TGCGCCAGCAGCCTCCCAGCGGGATTCAATGAGCAGTTCTTC
>-|TRBJ2-3|TRBV5-1|-
CASSSGFVGTDTQYF
TGCGCCAGCAGCTCGGGATTTGTGGGCACAGATACGCAGTATTTT
>-|TRBJ2-2|TRBV21-1|-
CASSSRGGPLFGELFF
TGTGCCAGCAGCTCCCGGGGGGGCCCTCTCTTCGGGGAGCTGTTTTTT
>once|TRBJ1-1|TRBV19|TRBD1
CASSIGTGTEAFF
TGTGCCAGTAGTATCGGGACAGGCACTGAAGCTTTCTTT
>-|TRBJ2-1|TRBV5-4|TRBD2
CASSLSSGTYNEQFF
TGTGCCAGCAGCTTATCTAGCGGGACATACAATGAGCAGTTCTTC
>-|TRBJ1-3|TRBV19|-
CASSPSTSGNTIYF
TGTGCCAGTAGCCCCTCCACATCTGGAAACACCATATATTTT
>-|TRBJ2-1|TRBV18|-
CASSPRYGDYNEQFF
TGTGCCAGCTCACCACGTTACGGGGATTACAATGAGCAGTTCTTC
>-|TRBJ2-7|TRBV4-3|-
CASSQEARGVAEQYF
TGCGCCAGCAGCCAAGAGGCCAGGGGAGTGGCCGAGCAGTACTTC
>-|TRBJ2-3|TRBV11-2|-
CASSFSAGSTDTQYF
TGTGCCAGCAGCTTCTCGGCGGGGAGCACAGATACGCAGTATTTT
>-|TRBJ2-3|TRBV5-1|-
CASSLVAGAGDTQYF
TGCGCCAGCAGCTTGGTGGCGGGGGCAGGGGATACGCAGTATTTT
>-|TRBJ1-4|TRBV28|TRBD1
CASNRGGQGEDEKLFF
TGTGCCAGCAATCGGGGGGGGCAGGGGGAGGATGAAAAACTGTTTTTT
>few|TRBJ2-1|TRBV11-2|TRBD2
CASSLDPGGRLAGNEQFF
TGTGCCAGCAGCTTAGACCCCGGCGGGAGGCTCGCCGGGAATGAGCAGTTCTTC
>-|TRBJ1-6|TRBV7-6|-
CASSSRADNSPLHF
TGTGCCAGCAGCAGCAGGGCGGATAATTCACCCCTCCACTTT
>once|TRBJ2-3|TRBV19|-
CASTSQGVGSTDTQYF
TGTGCCAGTACCTCACAGGGAGTGGGTAGCACAGATACGCAGTATTTT
>-|TRBJ2-3|TRBV21-1|-
CASSNPLDTQYF
TGTGCCAGCAGCAACCCCTTAGATACGCAGTATTTT